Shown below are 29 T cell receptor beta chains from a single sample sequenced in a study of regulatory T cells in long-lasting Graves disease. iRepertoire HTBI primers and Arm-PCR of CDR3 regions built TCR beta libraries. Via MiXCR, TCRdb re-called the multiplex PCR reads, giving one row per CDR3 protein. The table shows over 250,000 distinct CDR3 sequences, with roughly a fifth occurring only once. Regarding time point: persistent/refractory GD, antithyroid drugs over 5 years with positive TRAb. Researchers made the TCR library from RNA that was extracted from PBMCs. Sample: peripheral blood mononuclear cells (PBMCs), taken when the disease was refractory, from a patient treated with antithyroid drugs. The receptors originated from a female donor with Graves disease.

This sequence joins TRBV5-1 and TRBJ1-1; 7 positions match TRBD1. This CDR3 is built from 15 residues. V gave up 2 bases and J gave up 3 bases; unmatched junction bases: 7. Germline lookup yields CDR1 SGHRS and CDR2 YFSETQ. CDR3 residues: CASSFAGQGDTEAFF. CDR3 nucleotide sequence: TGCGCCAGCAGCTTTGCTGGTCAGGGGGACACTGAAGCTTTCTTT. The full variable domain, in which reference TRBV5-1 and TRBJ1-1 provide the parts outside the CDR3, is KAGVTQTPRYLIKTRGQQVTLSCSPISGHRSVSWYQQTPGQGLQFLFEYFSETQRNKGNFPGRFSGRQFSNSRSEMNVSTLELGDSALYLCASSFAGQGDTEAFFGQGTRLTVV.

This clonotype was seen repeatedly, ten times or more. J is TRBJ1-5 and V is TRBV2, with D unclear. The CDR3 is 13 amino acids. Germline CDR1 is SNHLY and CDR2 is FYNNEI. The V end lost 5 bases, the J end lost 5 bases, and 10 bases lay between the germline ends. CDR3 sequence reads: CASSPGHDQPQHF. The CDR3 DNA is TGTGCCAGCAGTCCGGGCCACGATCAGCCCCAGCATTTT.

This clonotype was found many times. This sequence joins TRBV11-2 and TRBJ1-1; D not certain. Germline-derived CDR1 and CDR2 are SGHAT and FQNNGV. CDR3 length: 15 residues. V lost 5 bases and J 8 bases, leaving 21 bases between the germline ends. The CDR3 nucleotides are TGTGCCAGCAGCCCCAATTCACTCTTTTGGGCCGAAGCTTTCTTT. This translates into CASSPNSLFWAEAFF.

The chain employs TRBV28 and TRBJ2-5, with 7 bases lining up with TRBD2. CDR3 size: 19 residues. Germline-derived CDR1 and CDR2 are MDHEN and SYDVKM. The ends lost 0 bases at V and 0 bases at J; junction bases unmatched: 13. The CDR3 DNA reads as TGTGCCAGCAGTTTATGGACTGGCGGGAGTTGGCAGAACCAAGAGACCCAGTACTTC. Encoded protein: CASSLWTGGSWQNQETQYF.

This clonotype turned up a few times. The DNA of the CDR3 is TGTGCCAGCAGCTTGGGACTTCCCACAGATACGCAGTATTTT. Encoded protein: CASSLGLPTDTQYF. The genes are TRBV7-2 and TRBJ2-3, with D tentatively TRBD2 (6 bases). CDR1 and CDR2 from the germline V gene are SGHTA and FQGNSA. The V and J ends lost 3 bases and 2 bases respectively, with 9 bases between them. The CDR3 contains 14 residues.

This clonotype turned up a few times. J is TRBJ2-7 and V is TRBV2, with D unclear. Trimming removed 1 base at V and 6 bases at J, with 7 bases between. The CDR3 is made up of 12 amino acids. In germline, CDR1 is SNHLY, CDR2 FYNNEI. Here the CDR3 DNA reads TGTGCCAGCAGTGAAGAATTCCGCGAGCAGTACTTC. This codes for CASSEEFREQYF.

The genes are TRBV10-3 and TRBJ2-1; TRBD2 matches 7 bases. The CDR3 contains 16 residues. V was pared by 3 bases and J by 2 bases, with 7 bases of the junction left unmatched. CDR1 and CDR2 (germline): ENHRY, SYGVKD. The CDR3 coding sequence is TGTGCCATCAGTGATAGAGGGAGGGAAGCCTACAATGAGCAGTTCTTC. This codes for CAISDRGREAYNEQFF.

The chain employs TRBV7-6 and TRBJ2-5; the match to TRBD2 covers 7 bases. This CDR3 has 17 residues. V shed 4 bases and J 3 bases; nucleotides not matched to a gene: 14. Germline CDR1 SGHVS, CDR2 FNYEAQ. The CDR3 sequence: CASSSTPPSGVEETQYF. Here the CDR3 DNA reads TGTGCCAGCAGCTCGACGCCCCCTAGCGGTGTGGAAGAGACCCAGTACTTC.

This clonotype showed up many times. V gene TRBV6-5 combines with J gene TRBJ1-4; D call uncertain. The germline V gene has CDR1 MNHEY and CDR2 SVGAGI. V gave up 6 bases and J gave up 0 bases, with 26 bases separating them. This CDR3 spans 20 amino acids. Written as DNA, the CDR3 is TGTGCCAGCAGCTACCCCTCAAAAGGCCAACTACCTGCAACTAATGAAAAACTGTTTTTT. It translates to CASSYPSKGQLPATNEKLFF.

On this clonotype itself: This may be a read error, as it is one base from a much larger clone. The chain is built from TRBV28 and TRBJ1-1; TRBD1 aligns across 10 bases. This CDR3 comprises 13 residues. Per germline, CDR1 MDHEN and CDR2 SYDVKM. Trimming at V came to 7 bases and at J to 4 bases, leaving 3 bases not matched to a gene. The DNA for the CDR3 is TGTGCCAGCATCTGGACAGGGGGCACTGAAGCTTTCTTT. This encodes CASIWTGGTEAFF.

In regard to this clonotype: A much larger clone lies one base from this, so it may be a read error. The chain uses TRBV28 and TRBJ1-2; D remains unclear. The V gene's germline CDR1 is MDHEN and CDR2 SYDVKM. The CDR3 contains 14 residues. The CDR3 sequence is CASSFPTGKHGHTF. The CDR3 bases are TGTGCCAGCAGTTTTCCAACGGGGAAACATGGCCACACCTTC.

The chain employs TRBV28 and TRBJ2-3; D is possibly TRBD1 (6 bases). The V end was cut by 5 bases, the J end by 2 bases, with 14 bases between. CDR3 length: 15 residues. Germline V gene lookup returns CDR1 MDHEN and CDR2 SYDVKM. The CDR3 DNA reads TGTGCCAGCAGTCCATCACAGGGACACACAGATACGCAGTATTTT. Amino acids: CASSPSQGHTDTQYF.

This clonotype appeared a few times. CDR3 coding DNA: TGTGCCAGCAGTTACGAGGGACTAAACTACGAGCAGTACTTC. Encoded protein: CASSYEGLNYEQYF. The chain is built from TRBV6-2 or TRBV6-3 and TRBJ2-7; 7 positions match TRBD2. CDR1 is MNHEY, CDR2 SVGEGT, per germline. With 2 bases clipped from V and 3 bases from J, the junction kept 4 bases outside the gene matches. The CDR3 is 14 amino acids.

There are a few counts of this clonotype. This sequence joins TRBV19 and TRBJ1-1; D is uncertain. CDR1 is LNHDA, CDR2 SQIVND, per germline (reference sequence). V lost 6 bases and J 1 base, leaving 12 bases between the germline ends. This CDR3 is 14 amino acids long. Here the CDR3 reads CASRDDFPNTEAFF. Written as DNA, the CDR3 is TGTGCCAGTAGGGACGACTTCCCGAACACTGAAGCTTTCTTT.

CDR3 region: CASRIGEFDSPLHF. CDR3 in DNA: TGTGCCAGCAGAATAGGGGAATTTGATTCACCCCTCCACTTT. The chain recombines TRBV28 with TRBJ1-6; D is possibly TRBD1 (5 bases). CDR3 size: 14 residues. The ends were cut back, 6 bases at V and 8 bases at J, with 14 bases in the middle. Germline V CDR1 and CDR2: MDHEN, SYDVKM.

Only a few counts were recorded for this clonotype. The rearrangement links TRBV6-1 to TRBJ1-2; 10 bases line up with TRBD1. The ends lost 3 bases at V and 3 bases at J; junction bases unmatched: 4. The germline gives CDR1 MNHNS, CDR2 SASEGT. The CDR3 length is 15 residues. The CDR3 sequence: CASSEGQGIDYGYTF. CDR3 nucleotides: TGTGCCAGCAGTGAGGGACAGGGGATTGACTATGGCTACACCTTC.

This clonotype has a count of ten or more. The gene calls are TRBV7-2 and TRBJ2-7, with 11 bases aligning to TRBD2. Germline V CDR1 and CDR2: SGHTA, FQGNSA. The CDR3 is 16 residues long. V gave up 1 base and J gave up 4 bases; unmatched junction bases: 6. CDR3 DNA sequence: TGTGCCAGCAGCTTAGACGGGACTAGCGGAGGGTACGAGCAGTACTTC. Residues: CASSLDGTSGGYEQYF.

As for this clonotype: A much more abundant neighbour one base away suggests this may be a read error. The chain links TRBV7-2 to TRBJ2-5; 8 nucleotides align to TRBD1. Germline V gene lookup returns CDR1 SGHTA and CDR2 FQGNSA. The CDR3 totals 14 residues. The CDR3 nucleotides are TGTGCCAGCAACTTAACGGCAGGGGGCGGGACCCAGTACTTC. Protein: CASNLTAGGGTQYF.

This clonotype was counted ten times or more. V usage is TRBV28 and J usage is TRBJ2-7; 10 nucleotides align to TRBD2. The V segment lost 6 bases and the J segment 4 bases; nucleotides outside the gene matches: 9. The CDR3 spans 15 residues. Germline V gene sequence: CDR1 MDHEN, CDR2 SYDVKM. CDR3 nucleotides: TGTGCCAGCAGATCCAGATGGACTAGCGGATACGAGCAGTACTTC. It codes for CASRSRWTSGYEQYF.

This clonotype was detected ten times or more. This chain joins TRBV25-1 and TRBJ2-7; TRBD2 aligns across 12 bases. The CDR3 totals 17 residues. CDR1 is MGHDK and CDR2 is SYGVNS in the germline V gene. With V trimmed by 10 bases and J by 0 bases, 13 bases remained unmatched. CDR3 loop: CATSQGTSGWSSYEQYF. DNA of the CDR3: TGTGCCACCTCTCAAGGGACTAGCGGGTGGAGCTCCTACGAGCAGTACTTC.

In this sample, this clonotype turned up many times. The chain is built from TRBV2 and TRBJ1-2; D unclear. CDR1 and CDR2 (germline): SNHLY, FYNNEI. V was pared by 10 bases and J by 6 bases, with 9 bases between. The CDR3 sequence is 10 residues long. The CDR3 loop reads CATKSHGYTF. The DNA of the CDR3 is TGTGCCACTAAGTCCCATGGCTACACCTTC.

CDR3 residues: CASSLSGLTDTQYF. The CDR3 coding sequence is TGTGCCAGCAGCCTTAGCGGCCTCACAGATACGCAGTATTTT. The V call is TRBV5-5, the J call TRBJ2-3; the D gene is possibly TRBD2 (6 bases). Trimming removed 4 bases at V and 2 bases at J, with 11 bases between. CDR3 length: 14 residues. Germline lookup yields CDR1 SGHKS and CDR2 YYEKEE (reference sequence).

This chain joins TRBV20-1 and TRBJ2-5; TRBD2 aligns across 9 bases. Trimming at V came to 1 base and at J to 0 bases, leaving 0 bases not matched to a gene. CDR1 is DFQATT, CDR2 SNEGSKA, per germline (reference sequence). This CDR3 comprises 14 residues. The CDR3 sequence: CSARVAGDQETQYF. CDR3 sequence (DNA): TGCAGTGCTAGAGTAGCGGGGGACCAAGAGACCCAGTACTTC.

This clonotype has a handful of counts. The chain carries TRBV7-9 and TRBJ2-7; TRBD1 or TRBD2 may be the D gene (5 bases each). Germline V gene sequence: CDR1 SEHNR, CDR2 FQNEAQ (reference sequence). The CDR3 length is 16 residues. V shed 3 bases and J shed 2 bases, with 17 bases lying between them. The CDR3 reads CASSFRDGTKPYEQYF. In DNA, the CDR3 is TGTGCCAGCAGCTTCCGGGACGGAACGAAACCCTACGAGCAGTACTTC.

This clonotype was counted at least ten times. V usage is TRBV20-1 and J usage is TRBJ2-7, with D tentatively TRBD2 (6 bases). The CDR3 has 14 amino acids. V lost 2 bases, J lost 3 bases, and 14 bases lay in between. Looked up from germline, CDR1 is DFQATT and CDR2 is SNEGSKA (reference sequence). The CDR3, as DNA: TGCAGTGCTAGACCACCCGGACTAATCTACGAGCAGTACTTC. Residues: CSARPPGLIYEQYF.

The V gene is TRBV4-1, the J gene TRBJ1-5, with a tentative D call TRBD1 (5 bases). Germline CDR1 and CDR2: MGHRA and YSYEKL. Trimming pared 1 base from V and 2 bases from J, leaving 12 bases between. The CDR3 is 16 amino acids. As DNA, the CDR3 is TGCGCCAGCAGCCAAGGTCCGGGGGTGGGCAATCAGCCCCAGCATTTT. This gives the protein CASSQGPGVGNQPQHF.

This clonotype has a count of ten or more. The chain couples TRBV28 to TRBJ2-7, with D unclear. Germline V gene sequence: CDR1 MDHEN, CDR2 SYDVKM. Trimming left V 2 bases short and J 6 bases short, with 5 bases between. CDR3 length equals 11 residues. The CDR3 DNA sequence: TGTGCCAGCAGTTTAGTCTTCGAGCAGTACTTC. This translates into CASSLVFEQYF.

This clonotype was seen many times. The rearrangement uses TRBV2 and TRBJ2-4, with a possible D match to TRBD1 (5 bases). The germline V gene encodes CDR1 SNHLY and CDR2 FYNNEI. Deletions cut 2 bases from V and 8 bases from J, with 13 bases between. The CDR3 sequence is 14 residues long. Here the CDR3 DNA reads TGTGCCAGCAGTGAATCAGGGCTGGTAGACATTCAGTACTTC. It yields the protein CASSESGLVDIQYF.

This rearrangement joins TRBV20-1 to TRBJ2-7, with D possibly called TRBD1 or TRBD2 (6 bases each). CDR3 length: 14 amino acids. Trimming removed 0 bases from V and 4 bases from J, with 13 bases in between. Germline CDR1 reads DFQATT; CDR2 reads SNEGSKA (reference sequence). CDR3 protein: CSARDRGTMYEQYF. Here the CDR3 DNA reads TGCAGTGCTAGAGATCGGGGGACAATGTACGAGCAGTACTTC.